Listed below are T cell receptor beta chains from one sample, sequenced in a study of OX40 agonist ivuxolimab in advanced cancers. The method was immunoSEQ multiplex PCR; TCRdb's version includes in-frame clones alone and lacks a portion of them. The table includes 70,000 to 80,000 clones, around 94% detected once. This sample comprised CD4+ or CD8+ T cells sorted from blood, obtained in a trial of the OX40 agonist ivuxolimab. The receptors stem from an adult with an advanced solid tumor such as melanoma, head and neck, liver or kidney cancer. Both conserved end residues are part of each CDR3. The D gene is left open where the match is weak.

CASSNPRVGNQPQHF	TGTGCCAGCAGCAACCCCCGGGTTGGCAATCAGCCCCAGCATTTT	.	TRBJ1-5	TRBV28
CASSDSSYNEQFF	TGTGCCAGCAGTGACTCTTCGTACAATGAGCAGTTCTTC	.	TRBJ2-1	TRBV6-4
CASSFAFGVEWNTEAFF	TGTGCCAGCAGCTTCGCTTTTGGGGTCGAATGGAACACTGAAGCTTTCTTT	.	TRBJ1-1	TRBV13
CASSLGAAFSYEQYF	TGTGCCAGCAGCTTAGGCGCGGCCTTTTCCTACGAGCAGTACTTC	.	TRBJ2-7	TRBV5-5
CALSDLNSPLHF	TGTGCATTAAGCGACCTGAATTCACCCCTCCACTTT	.	TRBJ1-6	TRBV30
CASSQDGEQYF	TGCGCCAGCAGCCAAGACGGCGAGCAGTACTTC	.	TRBJ2-7	TRBV4-3
CASSLRGYSVAKNIQYF	TGCGCCAGCAGCTTGAGAGGCTATTCCGTAGCCAAAAACATTCAGTACTTC	.	TRBJ2-4	TRBV5-1
CASSRGTDLYEQYF	TGCGCCAGCAGCCGTGGGACAGACCTCTACGAGCAGTACTTC	TRBD1	TRBJ2-7	TRBV4-3
CASSLKRGGTLNTEAFF	TGTGCCAGCAGCCTCAAAAGAGGGGGGACCCTGAACACTGAAGCTTTCTTT	.	TRBJ1-1	TRBV11-2
CASSTRTSGIYNEQFF	TGTGCCAGCAGCACCAGGACTAGCGGGATCTACAATGAGCAGTTCTTC	TRBD2	TRBJ2-1	TRBV7-6
CASSPSSYEQYF	TGCGCCAGCAGCCCGAGCTCCTACGAGCAGTACTTC	.	TRBJ2-7	TRBV5-1
CASTLGPPGYTEAFF	TGTGCCAGCACCCTCGGGCCCCCGGGGTACACTGAAGCTTTCTTT	.	TRBJ1-1	TRBV5-6
CASSFGRAAGEQFF	TGTGCCAGCAGTTTCGGACGGGCCGCGGGTGAGCAGTTCTTC	.	TRBJ2-1	TRBV28
CASSKGGGEIKETQYF	TGTGCCAGCAGCAAAGGGGGCGGGGAAATAAAAGAGACCCAGTACTTC	.	TRBJ2-5	TRBV7-2
CASRDRLRTDTQYF	TGTGCCAGCAGGGACAGACTGCGCACAGATACGCAGTATTTT	.	TRBJ2-3	TRBV6-4
CASSYSVSRRRETQYF	TGTGCCAGCAGTTACTCGGTCTCCAGGAGGAGGGAGACCCAGTACTTC	.	TRBJ2-5	TRBV6-5